This is a list of T cell receptor beta chains from one sample in a study of response to subunit inactivated influenza vaccine. TCRdb reanalysed the RT-PCR reads using MiXCR and keeps one entry per CDR3 protein. The sample shows more than 400,000 distinct CDR3 sequences, roughly 7.9% of them seen only once. Specimen: PBMCs from blood, collected roughly 24 months after vaccination. The receptors come from a man between 50 and 69 years old who received an inactivated influenza vaccine. Each CDR3 is given with its conserved first and last residue. Fields, in order: CDR3 protein, CDR3 DNA, J gene, D gene, V gene, clone size, CDR3 length. The D gene is left open where the match is weak. Rows give clone size only sometimes, using once, few, many, or a class for an expanded clone.

CASSGPAGVLTDTQYF,TGTGCCAGCAGCGGACCCGCGGGAGTCCTCACAGATACGCAGTATTTT,TRBJ2-3,TRBD2,TRBV5-5,-,16
CAISGLAEMNEQFF,TGTGCCATCAGTGGACTAGCGGAAATGAATGAGCAGTTCTTC,TRBJ2-1,TRBD2,TRBV10-3,few,14
CASRSRTGGSGYTF,TGTGCCAGCAGGTCCCGGACAGGGGGCAGTGGCTACACCTTC,TRBJ1-2,TRBD1,TRBV2,few,14
CASSYLSSGNYEQYF,TGTGCCAGCAGTTACCTGTCTAGCGGGAACTACGAGCAGTACTTC,TRBJ2-7,TRBD2,TRBV6-5,few,15
CASSSTTGGQETQYF,TGTGCCAGCAGTTCAACTACAGGGGGCCAAGAGACCCAGTACTTC,TRBJ2-5,TRBD1,TRBV7-9,-,15
CASSRAGDGNYGYTF,TGTGCCAGCAGCAGAGCTGGGGACGGAAACTATGGCTACACCTTC,TRBJ1-2,-,TRBV7-2,many,15
CASSRLNQGDAGNEQFF,TGTGCCAGCTCACGCCTAAATCAGGGGGACGCGGGGAATGAGCAGTTCTTC,TRBJ2-1,-,TRBV18,-,17
CSARVDSLNTEAFF,TGCAGTGCTAGAGTGGACAGTCTGAACACTGAAGCTTTCTTT,TRBJ1-1,-,TRBV20-1,few,14
CASSSPGTGHQPQHF,TGCGCCAGCAGCTCTCCAGGGACAGGGCATCAGCCCCAGCATTTT,TRBJ1-5,TRBD1,TRBV5-1,few,15
CSARDSGGNPYEQYF,TGCAGTGCTAGAGATTCAGGGGGGAACCCCTACGAGCAGTACTTC,TRBJ2-7,-,TRBV20-1,many,15
CASSVKTGAGELFF,TGTGCCAGCAGCGTAAAGACCGGGGCCGGGGAGCTGTTTTTT,TRBJ2-2,-,TRBV9,few,14
CASSLAGSGPYEQYF,TGTGCCAGCAGCTTAGCGGGATCGGGTCCCTACGAGCAGTACTTC,TRBJ2-7,-,TRBV11-2,few,15
CSARGAAASSYEQYF,TGCAGTGCTAGAGGGGCGGCAGCCTCCTCCTACGAGCAGTACTTC,TRBJ2-7,-,TRBV20-1,once,15
CSAWTGDSYGYTF,TGCAGTGCCTGGACAGGGGATAGCTATGGCTACACCTTC,TRBJ1-2,TRBD1,TRBV20-1,-,13
CSVSSVYNEQFF,TGCAGCGTTTCTTCAGTCTACAATGAGCAGTTCTTC,TRBJ2-1,-,TRBV29-1,few,12
CASSVAGTSGVKDTQYF,TGTGCCAGCAGCGTAGCCGGGACTAGCGGGGTCAAAGATACGCAGTATTTT,TRBJ2-3,TRBD2,TRBV9,-,17
CASQGFYNEQFF,TGTGCCAGCCAGGGATTCTACAATGAGCAGTTCTTC,TRBJ2-1,-,TRBV12-3/TRBV12-4,-,12